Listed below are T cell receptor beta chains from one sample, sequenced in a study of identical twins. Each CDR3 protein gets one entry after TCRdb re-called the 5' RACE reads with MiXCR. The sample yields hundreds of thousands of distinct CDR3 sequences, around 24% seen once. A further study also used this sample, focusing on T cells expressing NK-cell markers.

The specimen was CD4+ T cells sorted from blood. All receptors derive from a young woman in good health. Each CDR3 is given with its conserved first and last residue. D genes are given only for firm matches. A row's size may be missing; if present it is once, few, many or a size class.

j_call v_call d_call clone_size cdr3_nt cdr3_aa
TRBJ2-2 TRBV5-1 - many TGTGCCAGCAGTTCTTACACCGGGGAGCTGTTTTTT CASSSYTGELFF
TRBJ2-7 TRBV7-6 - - TGTGCCAGCAGCCTCGAGGACCTTTACGAGCAGTACTTC CASSLEDLYEQYF
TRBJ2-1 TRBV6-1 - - TGTGCCAGCAGTGGGGTAGACAGCGCTTTTTCCTACAATGAGCAGTTCTTC CASSGVDSAFSYNEQFF
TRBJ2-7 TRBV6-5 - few TGTGCCAGCAGTTACGCCAGAACCTACGAGCAGTACTTC CASSYARTYEQYF
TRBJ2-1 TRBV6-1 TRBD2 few TGTGCCAGCAGTCTGGCGGGAGCCCGAAACAATGAGCAGTTCTTC CASSLAGARNNEQFF
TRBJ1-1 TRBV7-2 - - TGTGCCAGCAGCATTGATCCGGCGCAGCTTGAAGCTTTCTTT CASSIDPAQLEAFF
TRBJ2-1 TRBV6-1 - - TGTGCCAGCAGCAGGGACTTCTCCTACAATGAGCAGTTCTTC CASSRDFSYNEQFF
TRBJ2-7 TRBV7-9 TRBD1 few TGTGCCAGCAGCCCGGGGACAGGGGGAGGCGAGCAGTACTTC CASSPGTGGGEQYF
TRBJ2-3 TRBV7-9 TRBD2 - TGTGCCAGCAGCCCCACCTGGGGGGGAGATACGCAGTATTTT CASSPTWGGDTQYF
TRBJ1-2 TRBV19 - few TGTGCCAGTAGTATGACCAGTTTGGTCGGCGGCTACACCTTC CASSMTSLVGGYTF
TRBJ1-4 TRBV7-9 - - TGTGCCAGCAGCTTAACTGGGCAGGGGAGTGAAAAACTGTTTTTT CASSLTGQGSEKLFF
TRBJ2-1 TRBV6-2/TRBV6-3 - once TGTGCCAGCAGTACGCGGACAGAACGAGATGAGCAGTTCTTC CASSTRTERDEQFF
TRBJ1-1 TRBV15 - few TGTGCCACCAGCAGAGATACGGGGGGTTACACTGAAGCTTTCTTT CATSRDTGGYTEAFF
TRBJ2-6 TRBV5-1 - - TGCGCCAGCAGCCCGGAACCCCGCTCTGGGGCCAACGTCCTGACTTTC CASSPEPRSGANVLTF
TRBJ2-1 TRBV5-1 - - TGCGCCAGCAGCTTCACCCGGACGGTAAGGCTAGAGCAGTTCTTC CASSFTRTVRLEQFF
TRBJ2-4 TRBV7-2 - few TGTGCCAGCAGCTCTCCCGGGACAACGGACATTCAGTACTTC CASSSPGTTDIQYF
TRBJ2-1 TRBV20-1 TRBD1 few TGCAGTGCCAGCTTGCTTTCGGACAGGGAAAACCGAAATGAGCAGTTCTTC CSASLLSDRENRNEQFF
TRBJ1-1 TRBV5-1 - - TGCGCCAGCAGCTTGGGTTTGACAAGCGGCACTGAAGCTTTCTTT CASSLGLTSGTEAFF
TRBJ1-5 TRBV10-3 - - TGTGCCATCAGGCCGGCATTGGACAATCAGCCCCAGCATTTT CAIRPALDNQPQHF
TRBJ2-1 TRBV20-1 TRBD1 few TGCAGTGCTATGGGACAGAGCGTTTACAATGAGCAGTTCTTC CSAMGQSVYNEQFF
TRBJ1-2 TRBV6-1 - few TGTGCCAGCAACGGGGCAGGGGTTACGGTCTATGGCTACACCTTC CASNGAGVTVYGYTF
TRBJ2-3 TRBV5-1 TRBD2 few TGCGCCAGCAGCTGGCTAGCGGGAACAGATACGCAGTATTTT CASSWLAGTDTQYF
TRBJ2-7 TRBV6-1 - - TGTGCCAGCAGTGAACACGACAGCAAGAGGGAGCAGTACTTC CASSEHDSKREQYF
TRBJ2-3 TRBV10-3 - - TGTGCCATCAGTGATAGATCCCGCACAGATACGCAGTATTTT CAISDRSRTDTQYF
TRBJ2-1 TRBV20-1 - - TGCAGTGCTAGAGCGTCGGGAGTCTTCTACAATGAGCAGTTCTTC CSARASGVFYNEQFF
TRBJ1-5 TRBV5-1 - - TGCGCCAGCAGGCCTACAGGGTCGGAGGATCAGCCCCAGCATTTT CASRPTGSEDQPQHF
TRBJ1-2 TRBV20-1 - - TGCAACGTAGGGAACGGCTATGGCTACACCTTC CNVGNGYGYTF
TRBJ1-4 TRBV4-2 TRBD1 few TGTGCCAGCAGCCAAGATCGGGGGACAGGCAATGAAAAACTGTTTTTT CASSQDRGTGNEKLFF
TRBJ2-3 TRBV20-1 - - TGCAGTGCTAGAGATCAAAGGGGACTCAGCACAGATACGCAGTATTTT CSARDQRGLSTDTQYF
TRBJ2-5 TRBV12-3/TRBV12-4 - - TGTGCCAGCAGTTCAGGGGACGGAGAGACCCAGTACTTC CASSSGDGETQYF
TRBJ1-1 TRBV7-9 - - TGTGCCAGCTTGGGCATCTTGGGCAACACTGAAGCTTTCTTT CASLGILGNTEAFF
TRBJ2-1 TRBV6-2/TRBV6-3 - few TGTGCCAGCAGTCGACTAGTCTCGGGCAATGAGCAGTTCTTC CASSRLVSGNEQFF
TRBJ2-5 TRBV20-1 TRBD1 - TGCAGTGTTACTCGGACAGGGAGGGAGACCCAGTACTTC CSVTRTGRETQYF
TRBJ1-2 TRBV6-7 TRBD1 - TGTGCCAGCAGCCGTATGACAGGGAACTATGGCTACACCTTC CASSRMTGNYGYTF
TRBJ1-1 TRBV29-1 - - TGCAGCGCCCGGGACCCGAAAAGAAGGAACACTGAAGCTTTCTTT CSARDPKRRNTEAFF
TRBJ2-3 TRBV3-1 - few TGTGCCAGCAGCGACAGGAGCGGTTTCGCGCAGTATTTT CASSDRSGFAQYF
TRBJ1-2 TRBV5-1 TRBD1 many TGCGCCAGCAGCTTTGATGGACAGGGGGGCTACACCTTC CASSFDGQGGYTF
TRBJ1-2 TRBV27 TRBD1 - TGTGCCAGCAGTCCGCGGGGGACAGGGGGGAATGGCTACACCTTC CASSPRGTGGNGYTF
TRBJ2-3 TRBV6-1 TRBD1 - TGTGCCAGCAGCTTCGGGACAGGAGCTAGCACAGATACGCAGTATTTT CASSFGTGASTDTQYF
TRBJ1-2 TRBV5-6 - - TGTGCCAGCAGCTCCTCCAGGGCTAGCTACACCTTC CASSSSRASYTF
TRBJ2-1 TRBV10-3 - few TGTGCCATCAGCCGACCGCTCGGAGGGGACAATGAGCAGTTCTTC CAISRPLGGDNEQFF
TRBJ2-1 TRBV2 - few TGTGCCAGCAGTGAAGCGCGGGGCAGAGGTGAGCAGTTCTTC CASSEARGRGEQFF
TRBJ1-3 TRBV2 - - TGTGCCAGCAAGTCGTTGGATAGCTCTGGAAACACCATATATTTT CASKSLDSSGNTIYF
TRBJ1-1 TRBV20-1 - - TGCAGTGCTACCCCTGGACATATGAACACTGAAGCTTTCTTT CSATPGHMNTEAFF